This record looks at one T cell receptor beta chain sequence and its context. Per the study methods: It was from reference gene primer amplification that nucleated cell counts were estimated. Sequencing used immunoSEQ multiplex PCR; TCRdb keeps in-frame clones, though not all of them. V and J calls plus clone size are reproduced from that table; the DNA served to infer D and trimming. Among 150,000 to 200,000 clones, roughly four fifths were seen once, and the ten largest hold more than 4.5%. The germline CDR1 and CDR2 sequences are SGHRS and YFSETQ. The CDR3 is 12 residues long. The V and J ends lost 8 bases and 3 bases, in that order; junction bases with no gene match: 4. This sample is part of a study of blood T cell repertoires in COVID-19. At the level of the study: COVID-19 samples collected from the United States, Italy and Spain covered acute and convalescent phases. The cDNA or gDNA used as material had been derived from T cells, B-cell-depleted T cells, or PBMCs.

Sequenced: peripheral blood. This receptor was taken from a woman in her 30s with acute or convalescent COVID-19. V usage is TRBV5-1 and J usage is TRBJ2-5; 7 bases agree with TRBD1. In DNA, the CDR3 is TGCGCCAGTACGGGACAGAAAGAGACCCAGTACTTC. This sequence encodes CASTGQKETQYF.